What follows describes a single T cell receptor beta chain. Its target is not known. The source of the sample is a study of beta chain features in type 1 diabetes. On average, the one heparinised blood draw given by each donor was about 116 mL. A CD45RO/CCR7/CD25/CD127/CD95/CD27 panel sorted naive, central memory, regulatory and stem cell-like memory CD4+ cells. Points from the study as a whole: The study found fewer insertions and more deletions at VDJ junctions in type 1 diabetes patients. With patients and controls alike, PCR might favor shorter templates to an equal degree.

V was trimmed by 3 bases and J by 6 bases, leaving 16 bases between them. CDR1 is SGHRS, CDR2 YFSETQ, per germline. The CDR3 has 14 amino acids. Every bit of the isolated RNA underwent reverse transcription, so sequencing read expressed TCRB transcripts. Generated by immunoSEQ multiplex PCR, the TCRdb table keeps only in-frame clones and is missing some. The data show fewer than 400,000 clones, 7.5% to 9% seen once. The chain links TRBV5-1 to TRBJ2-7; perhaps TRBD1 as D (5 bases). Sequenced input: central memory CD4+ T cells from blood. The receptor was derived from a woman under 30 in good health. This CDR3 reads CASSSEAQRGEQYF. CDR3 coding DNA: TGCGCCAGCAGCTCCGAAGCCCAAAGGGGCGAGCAGTACTTC.